Presented here are 11 T cell receptor beta chains from one specimen sequenced in a study of shared clonotypes between healthy human individuals. The assay was immunoSEQ multiplex PCR, and TCRdb's table has in-frame clones only and misses some. The sample gives about 2.4 million clones, about 92% of which show up once; under 0.15% is in the top ten. The specimen sequenced was naive CD4+ T cells sorted from blood. Specified subset: CD45RA+ positively selected. These TCRs come from a man between 18 and 29 years old in good health.

The chain links TRBV29-1 to TRBJ1-1; D is undetermined. This CDR3 has 10 residues. Germline assignment: CDR1 SQVTM and CDR2 ANQGSEA. Trimming removed 7 bases from V and 5 bases from J, with 8 bases in between. CDR3 loop: CSGGETEAFF. For the CDR3, the DNA is TGCAGCGGGGGAGAAACTGAAGCTTTCTTT.

This clone appeared once. The chain carries TRBV9 and TRBJ2-6, with D tentatively TRBD2 (5 bases). The CDR3 extends over 17 amino acids. Trimming left V 0 bases short and J 4 bases short, with 14 bases between. Germline assignment: CDR1 SGDLS and CDR2 YYNGEE. The CDR3 is CASSVGGPAIGANVLTF. CDR3 DNA: TGTGCCAGCAGCGTAGGCGGGCCTGCGATCGGGGCCAACGTCCTGACTTTC.

The CDR3 spells CASRRQGAKGIYGYTF. The CDR3 bases are TGTGCCAGTAGGAGGCAGGGGGCAAAAGGGATCTATGGCTACACCTTC. This chain links TRBV19 with TRBJ1-2; TRBD1 matches at 8 bases. V shed 6 bases, J shed 4 bases, and the junction held 13 bases outside the gene matches. The CDR3 runs 16 residues. The germline CDR1 and CDR2 sequences are LNHDA and SQIVND (reference sequence).

This rearrangement joins TRBV2 to TRBJ2-2; 7 bases match TRBD2. This CDR3 spans 16 amino acids. The germline V gene has CDR1 SNHLY and CDR2 FYNNEI. Losses at the gene ends were 0 bases for V and 4 bases for J; bases not matched to a gene: 5. CDR3 DNA sequence: TGTGCCAGCAGTGAAGCGGCCGGGGGGACCACCGGGGAGCTGTTTTTT. The encoded protein is CASSEAAGGTTGELFF.

To note about this clone: Germline and junction disagree at one end, which may indicate a read error. The J gene is TRBJ2-1, the V gene TRBV7-7; 14 nucleotides agree with TRBD2. The CDR3 loop spans 16 amino acids. Germline CDR1 SSHAT, CDR2 FNYEAQ (reference sequence). CDR3 nucleotides: TGTGCTAGCAGCGTCGGACTAGCGGGGGGTAACAATGAGCAGTTCTTC. This encodes CASSVGLAGGNNEQFF.

The chain combines TRBV5-8 with TRBJ1-2; TRBD1 is a possible D gene (6 bases). Trimming left V 1 base short and J 2 bases short, with 12 bases between. The germline V gene has CDR1 SGHTS and CDR2 YDEGEE. The CDR3 loop spans 15 amino acids. The CDR3 loop reads CASSLLTGINYGYTF. The CDR3 bases are TGTGCCAGCAGCTTGCTCACAGGGATAAACTATGGCTACACCTTC. The entire variable domain, with the rest obtained from reference TRBV5-8 and TRBJ1-2, is as follows: EAGVTQSPTHLIKTRGQQATLRCSPISGHTSVYWYQQALGLGLQFLLWYDEGEERNRGNFPPRFSGRQFPNYSSELNVNALELEDSALYLCASSLLTGINYGYTFGSGTRLTVV.

This chain uses TRBV5-6 with TRBJ1-1, with D unclear. The CDR3 runs to 14 residues. Germline CDR1 is SGHDT and CDR2 is YYEEEE. Trimming took off 2 bases at V and 0 bases at J, with 8 bases between the two ends. The chain's CDR3 is CASSFGNMNTEAFF. The CDR3 coding sequence is TGTGCCAGCAGCTTCGGGAATATGAACACTGAAGCTTTCTTT.

A remark on this clone: Other DNA sequences within the sample encode an identical CDR3. DNA of the CDR3: TGCGCCAGCAGCCCGGGAGGGGGCAATTCACCCCTCCACTTT. Protein: CASSPGGGNSPLHF. The genes are TRBV5-1 and TRBJ1-6; 7 bases are shared with TRBD1. V lost 4 bases to trimming and J lost 7 bases; unmatched junction nucleotides: 5. The CDR3 is made up of 14 amino acids. Per the germline V gene, CDR1 is SGHRS and CDR2 is YFSETQ.

This clone has just one count. The rearrangement links TRBV15 to TRBJ2-6, with 11 bases fitting TRBD2. The germline V gene encodes CDR1 LNHNV and CDR2 YYDKDF (reference sequence). There are 20 residues in the CDR3. The ends lost 4 bases at V and 0 bases at J; junction bases unmatched: 11. The CDR3: CATSTRYGLAGYSGANVLTF. The CDR3 coding sequence is TGTGCCACCAGCACCCGGTATGGACTAGCGGGTTACTCTGGGGCCAACGTCCTGACTTTC. Full variable domain (missing parts from reference TRBV15 and TRBJ2-6): DAMVIQNPRYQVTQFGKPVTLSCSQTLNHNVMYWYQQKSSQAPKLLFHYYDKDFNNEADTPDNFQSRRPNTSFCFLDIRSPGLGDTAMYLCATSTRYGLAGYSGANVLTFGAGSRLTVL.

CDR3 sequence (DNA): TGTGCCAGCAGCACGGGACTTTATCAAGAGACCCAGTACTTC. Amino acid sequence: CASSTGLYQETQYF. This rearrangement joins TRBV5-4 to TRBJ2-5; D is perhaps TRBD2 (6 bases). The CDR3 totals 14 residues. Germline V CDR1 and CDR2: SGHNT, YYREEE (reference sequence). The V end was cut by 4 bases, the J end by 2 bases, with 12 bases between.

This clone was seen once. V and J are TRBV5-1 and TRBJ2-3; possibly TRBD1 or TRBD2 for D (6 bases each). The length of the CDR3 is 15 residues. Germline V lookup: CDR1 SGHRS, CDR2 YFSETQ. With 1 base removed from V and 4 bases from J, the gap between germline ends came to 13 bases. DNA for the CDR3: TGCGCCAGCAGCTTGAGCAGGGGAGGCCCAGATACGCAGTATTTT. Amino acid sequence: CASSLSRGGPDTQYF. The complete variable domain, with remaining parts taken from reference TRBV5-1 and TRBJ2-3, reads KAGVTQTPRYLIKTRGQQVTLSCSPISGHRSVSWYQQTPGQGLQFLFEYFSETQRNKGNFPGRFSGRQFSNSRSEMNVSTLELGDSALYLCASSLSRGGPDTQYFGPGTRLTVL.